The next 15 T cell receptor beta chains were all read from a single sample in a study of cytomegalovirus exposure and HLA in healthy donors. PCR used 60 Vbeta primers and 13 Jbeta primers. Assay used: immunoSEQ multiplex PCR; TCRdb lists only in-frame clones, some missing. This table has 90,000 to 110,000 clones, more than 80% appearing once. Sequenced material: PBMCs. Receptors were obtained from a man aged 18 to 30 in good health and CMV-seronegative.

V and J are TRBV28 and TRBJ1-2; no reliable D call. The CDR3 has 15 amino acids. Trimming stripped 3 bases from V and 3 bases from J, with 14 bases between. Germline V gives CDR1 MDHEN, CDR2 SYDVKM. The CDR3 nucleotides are TGTGCCAGCAGTTTGCCTACGGGTAGTGACTATGGCTACACCTTC. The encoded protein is CASSLPTGSDYGYTF.

In DNA, the CDR3 is TGCGCCAGCAGCCAGTTAGGCCACAGGGCGCAAGAGACCCAGTACTTC. Its translation: CASSQLGHRAQETQYF. The chain links TRBV4-1 to TRBJ2-5; a weak D match, TRBD1 (6 bases). This CDR3 region has 16 residues. Germline V gene sequence: CDR1 MGHRA, CDR2 YSYEKL. V shed 3 bases and J shed 2 bases, with 16 bases lying between them.

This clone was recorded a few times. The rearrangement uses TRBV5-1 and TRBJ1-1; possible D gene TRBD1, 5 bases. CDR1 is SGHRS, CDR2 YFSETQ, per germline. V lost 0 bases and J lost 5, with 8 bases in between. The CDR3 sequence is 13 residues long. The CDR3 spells CASSLAGQTEAFF. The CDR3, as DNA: TGCGCCAGCAGCTTGGCTGGACAAACTGAAGCTTTCTTT. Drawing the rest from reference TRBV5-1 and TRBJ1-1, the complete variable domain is KAGVTQTPRYLIKTRGQQVTLSCSPISGHRSVSWYQQTPGQGLQFLFEYFSETQRNKGNFPGRFSGRQFSNSRSEMNVSTLELGDSALYLCASSLAGQTEAFFGQGTRLTVV.

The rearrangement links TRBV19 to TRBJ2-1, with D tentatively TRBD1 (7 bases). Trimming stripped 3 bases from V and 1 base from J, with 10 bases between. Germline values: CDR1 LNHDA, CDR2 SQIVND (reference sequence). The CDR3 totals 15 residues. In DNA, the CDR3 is TGTGCCAGTAGTATGCAGGGGGGATCCTACAATGAGCAGTTCTTC. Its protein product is CASSMQGGSYNEQFF.

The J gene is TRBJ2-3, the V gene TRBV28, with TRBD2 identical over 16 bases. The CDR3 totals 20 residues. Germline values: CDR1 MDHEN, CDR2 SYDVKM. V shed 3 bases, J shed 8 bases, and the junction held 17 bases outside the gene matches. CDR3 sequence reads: CASSFLGLAGGPLLLSTQYF. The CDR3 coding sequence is TGTGCCAGCAGTTTCCTGGGACTAGCGGGAGGGCCCTTGCTTTTGAGTACGCAGTATTTT. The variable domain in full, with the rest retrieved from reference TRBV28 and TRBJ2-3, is DVKVTQSSRYLVKRTGEKVFLECVQDMDHENMFWYRQDPGLGLRLIYFSYDVKMKEKGDIPEGYSVSREKKERFSLILESASTNQTSMYLCASSFLGLAGGPLLLSTQYFGPGTRLTVL.

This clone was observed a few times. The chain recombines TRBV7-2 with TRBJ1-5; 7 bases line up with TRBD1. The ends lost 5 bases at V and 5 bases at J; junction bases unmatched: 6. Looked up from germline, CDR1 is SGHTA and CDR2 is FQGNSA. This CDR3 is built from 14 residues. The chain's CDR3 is CASSDRVGDQPQHF. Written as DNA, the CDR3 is TGTGCCAGCAGCGACAGGGTAGGGGATCAGCCCCAGCATTTT.

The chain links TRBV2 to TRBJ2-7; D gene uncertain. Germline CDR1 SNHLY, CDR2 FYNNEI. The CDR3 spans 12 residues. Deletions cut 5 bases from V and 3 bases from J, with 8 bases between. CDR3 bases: TGTGCCAGCAGTTCGACTCACTACGAGCAGTACTTC. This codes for CASSSTHYEQYF.

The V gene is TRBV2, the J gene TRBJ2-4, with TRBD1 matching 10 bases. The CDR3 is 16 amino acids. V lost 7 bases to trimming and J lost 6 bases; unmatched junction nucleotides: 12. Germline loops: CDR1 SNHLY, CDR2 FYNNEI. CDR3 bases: TGTGCCAGCACAAGGGAGACAGGGGGCGGGAGAAACATTCAGTACTTC. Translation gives CASTRETGGGRNIQYF.

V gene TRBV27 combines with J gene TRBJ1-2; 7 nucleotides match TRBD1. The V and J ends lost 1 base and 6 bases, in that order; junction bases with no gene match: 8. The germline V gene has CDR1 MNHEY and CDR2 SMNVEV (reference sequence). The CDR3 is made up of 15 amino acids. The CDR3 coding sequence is TGTGCCAGCAGTTTATTTGGGGACAGTGTCGATGGCTACACCTTC. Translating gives CASSLFGDSVDGYTF.

The CDR3, as DNA: TGTGCCAGCAGTTTCTACTACAGGGGGCAGGATGAAAAACTGTTTTTT. It yields the protein CASSFYYRGQDEKLFF. The rearrangement joins TRBV28 to TRBJ1-4, with 9 bases fitting TRBD1. The CDR3 contains 16 residues. Unmatched junction bases numbered 8, after V lost 3 bases and J lost 6 bases. Germline-derived CDR1 and CDR2 are MDHEN and SYDVKM.

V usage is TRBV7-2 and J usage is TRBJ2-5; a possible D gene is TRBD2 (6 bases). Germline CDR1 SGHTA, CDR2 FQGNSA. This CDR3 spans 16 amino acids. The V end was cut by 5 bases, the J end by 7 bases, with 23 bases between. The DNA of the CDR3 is TGTGCCAGCAGCCCGCGGGGCCAGGCCGCGGTTGGGACCCAGTACTTC. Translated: CASSPRGQAAVGTQYF.

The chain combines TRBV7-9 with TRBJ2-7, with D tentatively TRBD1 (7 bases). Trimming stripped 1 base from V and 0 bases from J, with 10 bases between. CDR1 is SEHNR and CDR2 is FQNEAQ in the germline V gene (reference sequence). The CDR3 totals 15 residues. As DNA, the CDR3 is TGTGCCAGCAGCTTAGGACAGGGACTCTCCTACGAGCAGTACTTC. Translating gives CASSLGQGLSYEQYF.

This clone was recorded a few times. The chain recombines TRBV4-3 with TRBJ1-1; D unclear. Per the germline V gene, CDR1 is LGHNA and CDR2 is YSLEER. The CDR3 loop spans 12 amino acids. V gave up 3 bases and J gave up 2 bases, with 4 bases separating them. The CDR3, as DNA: TGCGCCAGCAGCCACACAAACACTGAAGCTTTCTTT. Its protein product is CASSHTNTEAFF.

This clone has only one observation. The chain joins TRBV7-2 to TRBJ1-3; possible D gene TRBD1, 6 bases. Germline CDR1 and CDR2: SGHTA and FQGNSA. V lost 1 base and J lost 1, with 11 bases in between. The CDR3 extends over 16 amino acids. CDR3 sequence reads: CASSLDRARSGNTIYF. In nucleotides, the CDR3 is TGTGCCAGCAGCTTAGACAGGGCGAGGTCTGGAAACACCATATATTTT.

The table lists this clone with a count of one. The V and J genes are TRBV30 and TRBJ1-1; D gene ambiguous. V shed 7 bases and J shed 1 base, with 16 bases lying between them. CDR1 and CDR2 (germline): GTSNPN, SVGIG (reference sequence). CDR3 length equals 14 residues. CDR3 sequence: CAYTSEVSNTEAFF. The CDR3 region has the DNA TGTGCCTACACCTCGGAGGTTTCGAACACTGAAGCTTTCTTT.